These 14 T cell receptor beta chains were sequenced from one sample in a study of blood T cells in healthy people across ages. Together with a sample-barcoded 5' primer, a J-beta primer mix was included in a second PCR lasting about 7 to 11 cycles. One entry per CDR3 protein results from TCRdb running MiXCR on the 5' RACE reads. Of about 640,000 distinct CDR3 sequences in the sample, approximately 50% are singletons; the top ten hold approximately 40%. Source material: blood. The origin of the receptors is a man between 60 and 70 years old in good health.

The chain recombines TRBV12-3 or TRBV12-4 with TRBJ1-4; D is unclear. Between the trimmed V and J ends, which lost 5 bases and 4 bases, there was a span of 14 bases. This CDR3 is 15 amino acids long. As DNA, the CDR3 is TGTGCCAGCAGTGACGGGGTCTCCCGTAATGAAAAACTGTTTTTT. Encoded protein: CASSDGVSRNEKLFF.

The chain is built from TRBV4-1 and TRBJ2-1; 10 bases line up with TRBD2. The CDR3 spans 16 residues. Trimming took 0 bases from V and 7 from J; bases not matched to a gene: 6. CDR1 and CDR2 from the germline V gene are MGHRA and YSYEKL. This CDR3 reads CASSQEELAGRNEQFF. Here the CDR3 DNA reads TGCGCCAGCAGCCAAGAGGAACTAGCGGGGAGAAATGAGCAGTTCTTC.

The V gene is TRBV4-1, the J gene TRBJ2-4; 7 bases align to TRBD2. The CDR3 covers 15 residues. Per germline, CDR1 MGHRA and CDR2 YSYEKL. The V and J ends lost 6 bases and 5 bases, in that order; junction bases with no gene match: 10. CDR3 sequence (DNA): TGCGCCAGCAGTCGAGAGCGAGCGGGGCAAAACATTCAGTACTTC. Its protein is CASSRERAGQNIQYF.

The DNA of the CDR3 is TGTGCCACACGCTCTGGGAGCGGGGGGGTTGCCTACAATGAGCAGTTCTTC. The encoded protein is CATRSGSGGVAYNEQFF. The V gene is TRBV6-1, the J gene TRBJ2-1; 10 bases fit TRBD2. The CDR3 extends over 17 amino acids. V was clipped by 10 bases and J by 2 bases; unmatched bases: 14. The germline V gene encodes CDR1 MNHNS and CDR2 SASEGT.

This clonotype was counted once. CDR3 loop: CASSRLAGDYNEQFF. CDR3 DNA sequence: TGCGCCAGCAGCCGACTAGCGGGGGACTACAATGAGCAGTTCTTC. The rearrangement joins TRBV5-1 to TRBJ2-1; 12 bases fit TRBD2. Trimming cost V 4 bases and J 3 bases; bases outside gene matches: 2. This CDR3 region has 15 residues. In germline, CDR1 is SGHRS, CDR2 YFSETQ.

The rearrangement joins TRBV20-1 to TRBJ1-5; D gene uncertain. The CDR3 length is 13 residues. Germline CDR1 is DFQATT and CDR2 is SNEGSKA (reference sequence). V lost 5 bases to trimming and J lost 5 bases, with 13 bases between them. CDR3 in DNA: TGCAGTGCTGGATACGCGGTAGATCAGCCCCAGCATTTT. It specifies CSAGYAVDQPQHF.

There are many counts of this clonotype. V gene TRBV21-1 combines with J gene TRBJ2-6; TRBD2 was called by the table and not checked on the DNA. TRBV21-1 corresponds to a pseudogene. CDR3 length: 19 amino acids. The DNA for the CDR3 is TGTGCCAGCAGCCCCCGACTAGCGGGTAATCTGCTTGGGGCCAACGTCCTGACTTTC. This translates into CASSPRLAGNLLGANVLTF.

The rearrangement links TRBV6-5 to TRBJ2-7; D gene uncertain. The DNA matches TRBJ2-5 better at its end, which makes the J call doubtful. Germline V gene data show CDR1 as MNHEY and CDR2 as SVGAGI. There are 14 residues in the CDR3. The DNA for the CDR3 is TGTGCCAGCAGTTACCGCTTCGGAAAAGAGACCCAGTACTTC. This encodes CASSYRFGKETQYF.

The genes are TRBV6-5 and TRBJ2-3; D gene ambiguous. The CDR3 has 11 residues. Germline V gene sequence: CDR1 MNHEY, CDR2 SVGAGI. The V gene lost 5 bases and the J gene lost 7 bases, with 7 bases spanning the gap. The CDR3 DNA reads TGTGCCAGCAGTAATGAGTATACGCAGTATTTT. Its protein product is CASSNEYTQYF.

In its sample, this clonotype was seen a few times. V and J are TRBV20-1 and TRBJ2-1, with D perhaps matching TRBD1 (6 bases). Trimming took off 3 bases at V and 4 bases at J, with 13 bases between the two ends. The length of the CDR3 is 14 residues. Germline CDR1 reads DFQATT; CDR2 reads SNEGSKA (reference sequence). The CDR3: CSASTVGGYNEQFF. In DNA form, the CDR3 reads TGCAGTGCTAGTACTGTAGGGGGTTACAATGAGCAGTTCTTC.

The chain carries TRBV20-1 and TRBJ2-7; 10 positions agree with TRBD2. With 5 bases clipped from V and 0 bases from J, the junction kept 7 bases outside the gene matches. The CDR3 totals 15 residues. Germline lookup yields CDR1 DFQATT and CDR2 SNEGSKA (reference sequence). The CDR3 reads CSAGGSGGGSYEQYF. For the CDR3, the DNA is TGCAGTGCTGGCGGAAGCGGGGGGGGCTCCTACGAGCAGTACTTC.

This clonotype was detected once. The chain is built from TRBV6-6 and TRBJ1-2, with D perhaps matching TRBD1 (5 bases). In germline, CDR1 is MNHNY, CDR2 SVGAGI (reference sequence). The length of the CDR3 is 16 residues. Trimming removed 0 bases from V and 6 bases from J, with 17 bases in between. CDR3 sequence: CASSYSGVGRFDGYTF. The CDR3 DNA reads TGTGCCAGCAGTTACTCAGGGGTAGGAAGATTCGATGGCTACACCTTC.

This clonotype was picked up a small number of times. The junction differs from germline at one of its ends, possibly a read error. The rearrangement uses TRBV4-1 and TRBJ1-2; D not certain. The germline V gene has CDR1 MGHRA and CDR2 YSYEKL. This CDR3 region has 14 residues. The CDR3 DNA is TGTGCCAGCAGCCAAGATGAAGGGAACTATGGCTACACCTTC. It yields the protein CASSQDEGNYGYTF.

CDR3 protein: CASSVVGFNEQFF. Written as DNA, the CDR3 is TGTGCCAGCAGTGTGGTAGGGTTCAATGAGCAGTTCTTC. The chain employs TRBV2 and TRBJ2-1; D unresolved. V was pared by 4 bases and J by 6 bases, with 10 bases between. The CDR3 extends over 13 amino acids. In germline, CDR1 is SNHLY, CDR2 FYNNEI.